This TCR beta chain was observed in a study of graft-versus-host responses after intestinal transplantation. Profiled with immunoSEQ multiplex PCR; TCRdb holds only in-frame clones, not every one. Of some 76,000 clones listed, around 86% were seen once; the top ten hold 8%. Trimming shortened V by 4 bases and J by 0 bases, and 15 bases separated the two germline ends. This CDR3 is 16 amino acids long. The germline CDR1 and CDR2 sequences are MGHRA and YSYEKL. This clone showed up just once. What it binds is unknown. V gene TRBV4-1 combines with J gene TRBJ2-5; unclear D gene. The source is a human donor who was the organ donor for an intestinal transplant. The sample was unstimulated CD8+ T cells sorted from spleen or lymph node cells, taken before transplant. The CDR3 nucleotides read TGCGCCAGCAGCCCCAAGTGGCGGCGGTACCAAGAGACCCAGTACTTC. Translating gives CASSPKWRRYQETQYF.